The 8 T cell receptor beta chains below were found in one sample sequenced in a study of cytomegalovirus exposure and HLA in healthy donors. PCR involved 60 Vbeta and 13 Jbeta primers. TCRdb's copy holds only in-frame clones and misses some; the assay was immunoSEQ multiplex PCR. The data show approximately 190,000 clones, 75% to 85% seen once. Specimen: PBMCs. The source of these receptors is a woman aged 25-40 years in good health and CMV-seropositive.

On this clone: At one of its ends the junction is not consistent with the germline gene, which may arise from a read error. This CDR3 reads CSSSFGDRGHEKLFF. In DNA form, the CDR3 reads TGTTCCAGCAGCTTCGGGGACAGGGGGCATGAAAAACTGTTTTTT. The chain recombines TRBV7-9 with TRBJ1-4; 12 positions match TRBD1. The CDR3 totals 15 residues. The germline CDR1 and CDR2 sequences are SEHNR and FQNEAQ (reference sequence).

The genes are TRBV4-1 and TRBJ2-3, with a tentative D call TRBD1 (5 bases). Trimming pared 1 base from V and 0 bases from J, leaving 5 bases between. Germline V gene lookup returns CDR1 MGHRA and CDR2 YSYEKL. CDR3 length: 14 amino acids. The CDR3 nucleotides are TGCGCCAGCAGCCAAGGACAGAGCACAGATACGCAGTATTTT. It encodes CASSQGQSTDTQYF.

In regard to this clone: Because the CDR3's place on the DNA is in doubt, the DNA is left out and the CDR3 is given as listed by TCRdb. The rearrangement uses TRBV30 and TRBJ2-3; the listed D gene, TRBD2, was not tested against the DNA. Germline V gives CDR1 GTSNPN, CDR2 SVGIG (reference sequence). Both ends counted, the CDR3 spans 12 residues. The CDR3 loop is CAWSSVGGGSLF.

This sequence joins TRBV19 and TRBJ2-1, with TRBD2 identical over 14 bases. CDR1 is LNHDA and CDR2 is SQIVND in the germline V gene (reference sequence). CDR3 size: 18 residues. V lost 7 bases to trimming and J lost 3 bases; unmatched junction nucleotides: 11. The CDR3 DNA reads TGTGCCAGTACCCCCTGGGGACTAGCGGGAGAACGCTACAATGAGCAGTTCTTC. Its translation: CASTPWGLAGERYNEQFF.

This clone was recorded only once. The V call is TRBV19, the J call TRBJ1-2; D may be TRBD1 (5 bases). The V and J ends lost 3 bases and 6 bases respectively, with 14 bases between them. The CDR3 is 14 residues long. Germline lookup yields CDR1 LNHDA and CDR2 SQIVND (reference sequence). CDR3 bases: TGTGCCAGTAGTATCAGGATAGGGGCGAATGGCTACACCTTC. It codes for CASSIRIGANGYTF.

The J gene is TRBJ2-3, the V gene TRBV9; 10 positions agree with TRBD2. The germline V gene encodes CDR1 SGDLS and CDR2 YYNGEE. The CDR3 is made up of 16 amino acids. The trim removed 0 bases at V and 6 bases at J, leaving 7 bases unmatched. CDR3: CASSVGSSGSADTQYF. The CDR3 bases are TGTGCCAGCAGCGTAGGGTCTAGCGGGAGTGCGGATACGCAGTATTTT.

This chain connects TRBV5-1 to TRBJ1-6; maybe TRBD1 (5 bases). CDR1 and CDR2 (germline): SGHRS, YFSETQ. There are 16 residues in the CDR3. V dropped 2 bases and J dropped 7 bases, with 16 bases sitting between them. The CDR3, as DNA: TGCGCCAGCAGCTTCTCACCCGGGGGTTCGAATTCACCCCTCCACTTT. Translated, it gives CASSFSPGGSNSPLHF.

The chain couples TRBV7-2 to TRBJ2-1; 8 nucleotides match TRBD2. V dropped 1 base and J dropped 13; count of bases not matched to a gene: 9. Germline loops: CDR1 SGHTA, CDR2 FQGNSA. The CDR3 contains 14 residues. CDR3 coding DNA: TGTGCCAGCAGCTTAGTTGCGGGGGGTGGCGGCCAGTTCTTC. This gives the protein CASSLVAGGGGQFF.